The 15 T cell receptor beta chains listed next were all sequenced from one sample in a study of T cells in Graves' hyperthyroidism and ophthalmopathy. RNA transcripts provided the source from which TCR beta CDR3 regions were amplified. With the HTBI primer set, the TCR CDR3 went through a first round of RT-PCR. TCRdb processed the multiplex PCR reads anew with MiXCR; each CDR3 protein has one entry. The profile covers fewer than 850,000 distinct CDR3 sequences, with about 18% appearing a single time and about 16% taken by the ten largest. The sequenced material came from blood. The receptors stem from a man aged 50-60 years with Graves' hyperthyroidism.

In its sample, this clonotype was seen many times. V gene TRBV6-1 combines with J gene TRBJ2-1; unclear D gene. Deletions cut 5 bases from V and 4 bases from J, with 12 bases between. This CDR3 spans 14 amino acids. Germline assignment: CDR1 MNHNS and CDR2 SASEGT. CDR3 sequence: CASSPHNRYNEQFF. DNA of the CDR3: TGTGCCAGCAGTCCGCATAACCGTTACAATGAGCAGTTCTTC.

This clonotype was counted ten times or more. The CDR3 region is CASSSNSGQVGPGLALNEQFF. CDR3 DNA: TGTGCCAGTAGCTCGAATTCTGGACAGGTCGGACCGGGACTAGCGTTGAATGAGCAGTTCTTC. The gene calls are TRBV19 and TRBJ2-1; 10 bases align to TRBD2. CDR3 length: 21 amino acids. Germline V gene lookup returns CDR1 LNHDA and CDR2 SQIVND (reference sequence). With V trimmed by 6 bases and J by 7 bases, 27 bases remained unmatched.

This clonotype was recorded many times. The genes are TRBV19 and TRBJ2-1, with 7 bases lining up with TRBD2. This CDR3 comprises 14 residues. Germline V gene data show CDR1 as LNHDA and CDR2 as SQIVND (reference sequence). V lost 3 bases and J lost 9; bases outside the gene matches: 8. The CDR3 coding sequence is TGTGCCAGTAGTATGCGCGGGAGTGTCGGTGAGCAGTTCTTC. Translation gives CASSMRGSVGEQFF.

This clonotype was observed many times. V gene TRBV10-2 combines with J gene TRBJ2-5; no definite D call. CDR1 is WSHSY and CDR2 is SAAADI in the germline V gene. The CDR3 loop spans 13 amino acids. V lost 2 bases and J 4 bases, leaving 8 bases between the germline ends. CDR3 amino acids: CASSEVIGETQYF. CDR3 coding DNA: TGCGCCAGCAGTGAGGTCATCGGAGAGACCCAGTACTTC.

V usage is TRBV4-3 and J usage is TRBJ1-1; D is uncertain. The CDR3 extends over 17 amino acids. CDR1 is LGHNA, CDR2 YSLEER, per germline. V gave up 1 base and J gave up 0 bases, with 15 bases separating them. For the CDR3, the DNA is TGCGCCAGCAGCCAAGGACTCTCGGATATCATGAACACTGAAGCTTTCTTT. Translating gives CASSQGLSDIMNTEAFF.

This clonotype was picked up many times. V usage is TRBV2 and J usage is TRBJ1-5, with D uncertain. The CDR3 has 18 amino acids. The V gene lost 2 bases and the J gene lost 0 bases, with 17 bases spanning the gap. Germline assignment: CDR1 SNHLY and CDR2 FYNNEI. CDR3 DNA: TGTGCCAGCAGTGAACCCGATTGGGCAAAAAATAGCAATCAGCCCCAGCATTTT. The encoded protein is CASSEPDWAKNSNQPQHF.

The rearrangement links TRBV5-1 to TRBJ2-3, with D perhaps TRBD1 or TRBD2 (5 bases each). Germline CDR1 is SGHRS and CDR2 is YFSETQ. The CDR3 covers 13 residues. Trimming took 4 bases from V and 7 from J, leaving 13 bases between them. CDR3 nucleotide sequence: TGCGCCAGCAGCCTCCTAGGGGAGTATACGCAGTATTTT. It translates to CASSLLGEYTQYF.

This clonotype has a count of ten or more. This rearrangement joins TRBV20-1 to TRBJ2-7; D might be TRBD1 (6 bases). The CDR3 sequence is 11 residues long. Germline V CDR1 and CDR2: DFQATT, SNEGSKA (reference sequence). The germline V and J ends were trimmed by 6 bases and 6 bases, with 12 bases remaining between them. CDR3 bases: TGCAGTGCGACACAGGGCGGCGAGCAGTACTTC. Amino acids: CSATQGGEQYF.

This clonotype was counted a few times. The chain joins TRBV20-1 to TRBJ2-3; 12 positions agree with TRBD2. Germline assignment: CDR1 DFQATT and CDR2 SNEGSKA (reference sequence). The CDR3 has 13 residues. V lost 5 bases, J lost 4 bases, and 1 base stayed unmatched. The DNA of the CDR3 is TGCAGTGCTCTAGCGGGAGGGTCAGATACGCAGTATTTT. It yields the protein CSALAGGSDTQYF.

V is TRBV9 and J is TRBJ2-1; TRBD2 aligns across 16 bases. The CDR3 extends over 18 amino acids. Unmatched junction bases numbered 5, after V lost 4 bases and J lost 1 base. The germline V gene encodes CDR1 SGDLS and CDR2 YYNGEE. CDR3 region: CASSLRGLAGGSYNEQFF. The CDR3 region has the DNA TGTGCCAGCAGCCTTAGGGGACTAGCGGGAGGGTCCTACAATGAGCAGTTCTTC.

This chain joins TRBV4-1 and TRBJ2-1; D is tentatively TRBD1 or TRBD2 (5 bases each). This CDR3 is built from 14 residues. V lost 0 bases and J 8 bases, leaving 11 bases between the germline ends. Germline V gives CDR1 MGHRA, CDR2 YSYEKL. The CDR3 sequence is CASSQDRGTDEQFF. The CDR3 nucleotides read TGCGCCAGCAGCCAAGATAGAGGGACCGATGAGCAGTTCTTC.

Remarks on this clonotype: Just one base apart from a much larger clone, this may be a read error. The V call is TRBV18, the J call TRBJ2-1, with 7 nucleotides matching TRBD2. The CDR3 extends over 15 amino acids. CDR1 is KGHSH and CDR2 is LQKENI in the germline V gene. V was clipped by 5 bases and J by 9 bases; unmatched bases: 13. CDR3 region: CASSSLCGSRGEQFF. The CDR3 nucleotides read TGTGCCAGCTCATCACTCTGCGGGAGCCGTGGTGAGCAGTTCTTC. The full variable domain, with the rest looked up from reference TRBV18 and TRBJ2-1, is NAGVMQNPRHLVRRRGQEARLRCSPMKGHSHVYWYRQLPEEGLKFMVYLQKENIIDESGMPKERFSAEFPKEGPSILRIQQVVRGDSAAYFCASSSLCGSRGEQFFGPGTRLTVL.

V is TRBV4-2 and J is TRBJ1-4; D ambiguous. V dropped 4 bases and J dropped 8 bases, with 11 bases sitting between them. This CDR3 has 13 amino acids. The germline V gene has CDR1 LGHNA and CDR2 YNFKEQ. The CDR3 is CASSPPGREKLFF. For the CDR3, the DNA is TGTGCCAGCAGCCCGCCGGGTAGAGAAAAACTGTTTTTT.

The rearrangement uses TRBV18 and TRBJ2-1; 13 bases map to TRBD2. Trimming took 3 bases from V and 1 from J; bases not matched to a gene: 6. The CDR3 sequence is 18 residues long. CDR1 is KGHSH, CDR2 LQKENI, per germline. For the CDR3, the DNA is TGTGCCAGCTCACCCCGAGGGACTAGCGGGAATTCCTACAATGAGCAGTTCTTC. Protein product: CASSPRGTSGNSYNEQFF.

This clonotype was seen repeatedly, ten times or more. The genes are TRBV5-1 and TRBJ2-1; D is unresolved. V was pared by 0 bases and J by 10 bases, with 17 bases between. CDR3 length equals 15 residues. The germline CDR1 and CDR2 sequences are SGHRS and YFSETQ. The CDR3 coding sequence is TGCGCCAGCAGCTTGGATCTTCGGACCGGCCTAGAGCAGTTCTTC. It yields the protein CASSLDLRTGLEQFF.